This entry describes one T cell receptor beta chain. The sample originates from a study of T cells expressing NK-cell markers. Study as a whole: Sorted CD3+CD56-NKG2C+, CD3+CD56+NKG2C+ and CD3+CD56+NKG2C- T cells supplied the TCR beta repertoires.

Beta-chain TCR cDNA was generated via 5'RACE template switching with UMIs. From the 5' RACE reads, TCRdb lists one entry per CDR3 protein and no DNA. Found here are about 440,000 distinct CDR3 sequences; the top ten clones hold more than 7%. The CDR3 consists of 14 residues. The germline V gene encodes CDR1 SEHNR and CDR2 FQNEAQ (reference sequence). The sequencing sample was made of blood T cells: a sorted CD56 or NKG2C T cell subset, CD4+ or CD8+ T cells, or bulk PBMC T cells (not recorded which). This chain connects TRBV7-9 to TRBJ2-5; as DNA is missing, the TRBD1 call by TCRdb cannot be tested. This sequence was found in a woman aged 18 to 75 in good health. The CDR3 reads CASSPRGAGMTQYF.